These 13 T cell receptor beta chains originate from one sample sequenced in a study of shared clonotypes between healthy human individuals. It was CD45RO-negative cells, positively selected for CCR7, that made up naive CD8 cells, with terminally differentiated effector memory CD45RA+ cells excluded. Assay: immunoSEQ multiplex PCR; the TCRdb copy retains only in-frame clones and omits some. The data contain 2 million to 2.5 million clones, approximately 94% of them singletons. Sequencing was carried out using naive CD8+ T cells from PBMCs. The receptors originated from a man aged 18 to 30 in good health. Some clones in this sample may be carry-over from other donors' samples.

The chain links TRBV4-1 to TRBJ1-6; D uncertain. V was shortened by 1 base and J by 2 bases, with 12 bases between the two germline ends. Germline CDR1 and CDR2: MGHRA and YSYEKL. The CDR3 runs to 17 residues. The CDR3 bases are TGCGCCAGCAGCCAAGGCGCTGCACGGGCCTATAATTCACCCCTCCACTTT. Translating it yields CASSQGAARAYNSPLHF.

This chain links TRBV4-3 with TRBJ1-1; D call uncertain. The CDR3 is 19 residues long. V shed 0 bases and J shed 3 bases, with 23 bases lying between them. Looked up from germline, CDR1 is LGHNA and CDR2 is YSLEER. Written as DNA, the CDR3 is TGCGCCAGCAGCCAAGATTTGTGGGCGGAGGATGAAAAGGACACTGAAGCTTTCTTT. It specifies CASSQDLWAEDEKDTEAFF.

The V call is TRBV28, the J call TRBJ2-7; 8 bases agree with TRBD1. Germline V gene data show CDR1 as MDHEN and CDR2 as SYDVKM. CDR3 length: 17 residues. Trimming cost V 4 bases and J 5 bases; bases outside gene matches: 16. The DNA of the CDR3 is TGTGCCAGCAGTTATCCCCGTCCTGAGACAGGGGACGACGAGCAGTACTTC. Encoded protein: CASSYPRPETGDDEQYF.

The CDR3 protein is CASSLGQGFSQETQYF. For the CDR3, the DNA is TGTGCCAGCAGTTTAGGACAGGGGTTCAGCCAAGAGACCCAGTACTTC. This rearrangement joins TRBV28 to TRBJ2-5; the match to TRBD1 covers 9 bases. The CDR3 length is 16 residues. Germline CDR1 is MDHEN and CDR2 is SYDVKM. With V trimmed by 2 bases and J by 1 base, 5 bases remained unmatched.

This chain joins TRBV5-5 and TRBJ1-1, with D maybe TRBD1 (5 bases). Trimming took off 0 bases at V and 0 bases at J, with 12 bases between the two ends. The CDR3 has 16 amino acids. CDR1 SGHKS and CDR2 YYEKEE come from the germline V gene (reference sequence). CDR3 residues: CASSLALYRMNTEAFF. DNA of the CDR3: TGTGCCAGCAGCTTGGCCCTATACAGGATGAACACTGAAGCTTTCTTT.

The rearrangement uses TRBV27 and TRBJ2-2; maybe TRBD1 (6 bases). In germline, CDR1 is MNHEY, CDR2 SMNVEV (reference sequence). V was shortened by 2 bases and J by 8 bases, with 12 bases between the two germline ends. The CDR3 runs to 14 residues. The CDR3 region is CASSLMGALGELFF. In DNA, the CDR3 is TGTGCCAGCAGTTTAATGGGGGCGCTGGGGGAGCTGTTTTTT.

The sample holds one count of this clone. This chain joins TRBV13 and TRBJ2-7; no clear D. Germline lookup yields CDR1 PRHDT and CDR2 FYEKMQ (reference sequence). V lost 2 bases, J lost 6 bases, and 8 bases lay in between. CDR3 length equals 12 residues. The CDR3 protein is CASSLISSEQYF. CDR3 nucleotide sequence: TGTGCCAGCAGCTTAATCTCAAGCGAGCAGTACTTC.

The rearrangement uses TRBV10-3 and TRBJ2-7; 9 bases agree with TRBD2. The V gene end was trimmed by 4 bases and the J gene end by 2 bases; junction bases not matched to a gene: 6. The germline V gene encodes CDR1 ENHRY and CDR2 SYGVKD. The CDR3 runs 15 residues. The CDR3 is CAISGEREDPYEQYF. For the CDR3, the DNA is TGTGCCATCAGTGGGGAGCGGGAGGATCCCTACGAGCAGTACTTC.

This chain joins TRBV27 and TRBJ1-1, with 9 bases identical to TRBD1. The V segment lost 5 bases and the J segment 5 bases; nucleotides outside the gene matches: 6. The germline V gene encodes CDR1 MNHEY and CDR2 SMNVEV (reference sequence). There are 14 residues in the CDR3. The CDR3 DNA is TGTGCCAGCAGTCCACAGGGGGCGCGGACTGAAGCTTTCTTT. This encodes CASSPQGARTEAFF.

This clone was found a few times. This rearrangement joins TRBV2 to TRBJ1-5, with D possibly TRBD1 on 5 matching bases. Trimming cost V 7 bases and J 1 base, with 14 bases left between them. CDR3 size: 15 residues. CDR1 and CDR2 (germline): SNHLY, FYNNEI. The CDR3: CASTSGTVSNQPQHF. DNA of the CDR3: TGTGCCAGCACTTCCGGGACGGTGAGCAATCAGCCCCAGCATTTT. The full variable domain, with the rest looked up from reference TRBV2 and TRBJ1-5, is EPEVTQTPSHQVTQMGQEVILRCVPISNHLYFYWYRQILGQKVEFLVSFYNNEISEKSEIFDDQFSVERPDGSNFTLKIRSTKLEDSAMYFCASTSGTVSNQPQHFGDGTRLSIL.

The chain employs TRBV7-3 and TRBJ2-2; 14 positions agree with TRBD2. CDR1 SGHTA and CDR2 FQGTGA come from the germline V gene. Unmatched junction bases numbered 8, after V lost 5 bases and J lost 3 bases. This CDR3 spans 18 amino acids. This chain's CDR3 is CASSHGLAGGQYTGELFF. The CDR3 coding sequence is TGTGCCAGCAGCCACGGACTAGCGGGAGGCCAATACACCGGGGAGCTGTTTTTT.

The CDR3 sequence is CASSKQGISDTQYF. The CDR3 nucleotides read TGTGCCAGCAGTAAACAGGGGATATCAGATACGCAGTATTTT. V gene TRBV9 combines with J gene TRBJ2-3, with 7 bases fitting TRBD1. The germline gives CDR1 SGDLS, CDR2 YYNGEE. The CDR3 length is 14 residues. V lost 5 bases and J lost 4; bases outside the gene matches: 7.

The chain joins TRBV6-5 to TRBJ2-7, with 8 bases matching TRBD1. CDR1 and CDR2 from the germline V gene are MNHEY and SVGAGI. The CDR3 sequence is 14 residues long. Trimming took 7 bases from V and 0 from J; bases not matched to a gene: 5. For the CDR3, the DNA is TGTGCCAGCACTCGACAGGGGCTCTCCTACGAGCAGTACTTC. This encodes CASTRQGLSYEQYF.